This T cell receptor beta chain was documented in a study of shared clonotypes between healthy human individuals. Some clones are missing from TCRdb's copy, which holds only in-frame ones; the method was immunoSEQ multiplex PCR. Altogether some 580,000 clones are present, around 97% being singletons, with the ten largest covering about 0.06%. V was pared by 5 bases and J by 2 bases, with 13 bases between. This CDR3 has 15 amino acids. CDR1 SGHNT and CDR2 YENEEA come from the germline V gene. This TCR was recovered from a woman aged 25 to 39 in good health. This chain connects TRBV11-3 to TRBJ2-1; tentatively, D is TRBD1 or TRBD2 (5 bases each). Material for sequencing was naive CD4+ T cells sorted from blood. The subset here: CD45RA+ positively selected. The CDR3 nucleotides read TGTGCCAGCAGCCGGGGCAATAGGGCCTACAATGAGCAGTTCTTC. Translation gives CASSRGNRAYNEQFF. The variable domain in full, with the rest retrieved from reference TRBV11-3 and TRBJ2-1, is EAGVVQSPRYKIIEKKQPVAFWCNPISGHNTLYWYLQNLGQGPELLIRYENEEAVDDSQLPKDRFSAERLKGVDSTLKIQPAELGDSAVYLCASSRGNRAYNEQFFGPGTRLTVL.